The TCR beta chain described here comes from a study of T cell repertoires in cytomegalovirus infection. Trimming took off 6 bases at V and 4 bases at J, with 18 bases between the two ends. This CDR3 has 15 residues. Germline V CDR1 and CDR2: MGHDK, SYGVNS. MiXCR, run by TCRdb on the reads, gives a single entry per CDR3 protein. The sample lists 650,000 to 900,000 distinct CDR3 sequences, under 35% occurring once. A remark on this clonotype: The antigen remains undetermined.

This chain uses TRBV25-1 with TRBJ1-2, with D uncertain. This receptor was identified in a human donor in good health (CMV status not recorded). Some clones in this sample may be carry-over from other donors' samples. This sample comprised cultured CD8+ T cells from PBMCs, obtained from culture after CMV antigen stimulation. The CDR3 DNA sequence: TGTGCCAGCAGAAGATCCCCGGACTTTCTCTATGGCTACACCTTC. Its translation is CASRRSPDFLYGYTF.